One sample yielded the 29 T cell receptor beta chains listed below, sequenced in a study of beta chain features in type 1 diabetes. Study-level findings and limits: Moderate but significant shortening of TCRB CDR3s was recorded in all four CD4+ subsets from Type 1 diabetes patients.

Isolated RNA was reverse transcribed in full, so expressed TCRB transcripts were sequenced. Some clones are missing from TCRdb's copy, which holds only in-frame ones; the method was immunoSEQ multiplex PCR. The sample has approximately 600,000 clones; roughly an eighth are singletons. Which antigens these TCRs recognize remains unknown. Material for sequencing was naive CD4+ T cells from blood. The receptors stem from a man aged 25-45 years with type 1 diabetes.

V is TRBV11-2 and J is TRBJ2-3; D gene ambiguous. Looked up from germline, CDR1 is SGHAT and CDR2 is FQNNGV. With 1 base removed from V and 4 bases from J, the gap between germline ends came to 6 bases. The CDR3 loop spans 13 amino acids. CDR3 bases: TGTGCCAGCAGCTTAGCGGTGCCAGATACGCAGTATTTT. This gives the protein CASSLAVPDTQYF.

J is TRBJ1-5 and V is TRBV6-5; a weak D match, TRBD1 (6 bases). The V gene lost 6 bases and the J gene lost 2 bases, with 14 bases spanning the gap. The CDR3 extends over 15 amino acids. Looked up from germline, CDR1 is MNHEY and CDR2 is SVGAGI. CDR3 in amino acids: CASSRAGVGNQPQHF. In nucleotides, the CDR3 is TGTGCCAGCAGCCGCGCAGGGGTTGGCAATCAGCCCCAGCATTTT.

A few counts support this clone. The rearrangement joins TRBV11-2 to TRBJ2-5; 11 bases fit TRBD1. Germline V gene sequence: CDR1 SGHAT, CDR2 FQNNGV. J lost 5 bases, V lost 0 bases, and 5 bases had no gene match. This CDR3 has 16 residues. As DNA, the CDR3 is TGTGCCAGCAGCTTAGATGGACAGGGGGCTTTCGAGACCCAGTACTTC. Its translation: CASSLDGQGAFETQYF.

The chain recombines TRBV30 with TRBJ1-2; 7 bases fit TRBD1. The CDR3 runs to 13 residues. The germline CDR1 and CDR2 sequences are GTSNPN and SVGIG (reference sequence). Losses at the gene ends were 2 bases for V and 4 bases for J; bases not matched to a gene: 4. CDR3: CAWSKEGAYGYTF. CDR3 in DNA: TGTGCCTGGAGTAAGGAGGGGGCCTATGGCTACACCTTC.

The CDR3 DNA is TGCAGCGTTGAACTGTCTAACTATGGCTACACCTTC. Its translation is CSVELSNYGYTF. This chain uses TRBV29-1 with TRBJ1-2, with D hard to call. Trimming took 2 bases from V and 0 from J, leaving 4 bases between them. Per germline, CDR1 SQVTM and CDR2 ANQGSEA. CDR3 size: 12 residues.

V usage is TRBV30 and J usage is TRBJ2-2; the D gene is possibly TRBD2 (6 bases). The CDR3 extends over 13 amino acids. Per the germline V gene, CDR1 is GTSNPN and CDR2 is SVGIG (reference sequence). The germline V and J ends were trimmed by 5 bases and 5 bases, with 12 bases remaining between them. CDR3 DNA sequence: TGTGCCTGGGGGACTGGCGGGACCGGGGAGCTGTTTTTT. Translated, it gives CAWGTGGTGELFF.

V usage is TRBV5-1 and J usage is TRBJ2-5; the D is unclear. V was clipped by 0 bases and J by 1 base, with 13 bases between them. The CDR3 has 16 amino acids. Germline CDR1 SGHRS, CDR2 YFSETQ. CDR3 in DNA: TGCGCCAGCAGCTTGGCCCGGCCGGACCGCCAAGAGACCCAGTACTTC. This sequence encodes CASSLARPDRQETQYF.

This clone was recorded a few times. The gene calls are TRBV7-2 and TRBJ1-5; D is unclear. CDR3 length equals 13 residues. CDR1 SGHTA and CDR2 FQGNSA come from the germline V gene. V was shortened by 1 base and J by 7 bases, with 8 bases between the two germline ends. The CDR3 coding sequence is TGTGCCAGCAGCTTAGTAACCCAACAGCCCCAGCATTTT. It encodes CASSLVTQQPQHF.

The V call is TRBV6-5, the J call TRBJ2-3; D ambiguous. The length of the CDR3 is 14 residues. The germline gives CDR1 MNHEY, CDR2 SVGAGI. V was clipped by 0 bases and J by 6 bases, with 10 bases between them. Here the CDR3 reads CASSYSPRFDTQYF. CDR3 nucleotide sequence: TGTGCCAGCAGTTACTCTCCCCGTTTTGATACGCAGTATTTT.

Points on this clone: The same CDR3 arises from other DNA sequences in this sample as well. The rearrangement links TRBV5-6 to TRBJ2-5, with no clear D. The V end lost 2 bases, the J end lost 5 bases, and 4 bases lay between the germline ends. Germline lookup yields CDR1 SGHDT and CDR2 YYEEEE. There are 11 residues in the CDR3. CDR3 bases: TGTGCCAGCAGCTTAAGGGAGACCCAGTACTTC. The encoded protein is CASSLRETQYF.

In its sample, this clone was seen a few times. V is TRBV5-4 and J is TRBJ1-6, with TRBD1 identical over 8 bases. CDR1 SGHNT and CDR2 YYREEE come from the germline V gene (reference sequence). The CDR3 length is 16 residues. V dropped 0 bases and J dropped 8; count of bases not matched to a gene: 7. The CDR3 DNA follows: TGTGCCAGCAGCTTGGGCTTAGGACAGGGCGATTCACCCCTCCACTTT. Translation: CASSLGLGQGDSPLHF.

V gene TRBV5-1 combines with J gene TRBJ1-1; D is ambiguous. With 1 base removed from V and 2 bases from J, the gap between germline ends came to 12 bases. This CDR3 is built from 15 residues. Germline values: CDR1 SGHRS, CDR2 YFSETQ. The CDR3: CASSLMALGNTEAFF. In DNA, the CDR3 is TGCGCCAGCAGCTTGATGGCGCTGGGAAACACTGAAGCTTTCTTT.

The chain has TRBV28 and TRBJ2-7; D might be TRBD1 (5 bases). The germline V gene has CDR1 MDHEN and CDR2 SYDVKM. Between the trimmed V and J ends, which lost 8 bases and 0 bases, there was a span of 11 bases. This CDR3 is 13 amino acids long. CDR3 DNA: TGTGCCAGCGACAGAAGTAGCTCCTACGAGCAGTACTTC. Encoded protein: CASDRSSSYEQYF. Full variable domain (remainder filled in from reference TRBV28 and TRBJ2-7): DVKVTQSSRYLVKRTGEKVFLECVQDMDHENMFWYRQDPGLGLRLIYFSYDVKMKEKGDIPEGYSVSREKKERFSLILESASTNQTSMYLCASDRSSSYEQYFGPGTRLTVT.

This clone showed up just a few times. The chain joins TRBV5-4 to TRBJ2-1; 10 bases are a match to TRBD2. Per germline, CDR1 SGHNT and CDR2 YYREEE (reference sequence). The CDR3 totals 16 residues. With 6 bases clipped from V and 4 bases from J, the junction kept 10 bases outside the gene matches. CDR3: CASTPPSGGLYNEQFF. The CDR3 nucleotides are TGTGCCAGCACCCCCCCTAGCGGGGGACTATACAATGAGCAGTTCTTC.

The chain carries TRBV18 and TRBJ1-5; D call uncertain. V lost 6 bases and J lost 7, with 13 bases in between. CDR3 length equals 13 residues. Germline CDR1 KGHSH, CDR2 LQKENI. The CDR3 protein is CASSPARVQPQHF. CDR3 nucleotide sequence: TGTGCCAGCTCCCCCGCTAGAGTACAGCCCCAGCATTTT.

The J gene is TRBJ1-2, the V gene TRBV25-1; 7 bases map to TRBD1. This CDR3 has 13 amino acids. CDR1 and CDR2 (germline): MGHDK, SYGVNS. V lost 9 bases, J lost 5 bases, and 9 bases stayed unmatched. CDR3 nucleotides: TGTGCCAGTTCCCGCGGGACAGCGTATGGCTACACCTTC. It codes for CASSRGTAYGYTF.

CDR3 coding DNA: TGTGCCTGGAGTTTATTCCAGGGGTTCGGAACCCAGTACTTC. Its translation: CAWSLFQGFGTQYF. The V call is TRBV30, the J call TRBJ2-5; maybe TRBD1 (6 bases). The V end lost 2 bases, the J end lost 8 bases, and 18 bases lay between the germline ends. CDR3 length: 14 amino acids. The germline gives CDR1 GTSNPN, CDR2 SVGIG (reference sequence).

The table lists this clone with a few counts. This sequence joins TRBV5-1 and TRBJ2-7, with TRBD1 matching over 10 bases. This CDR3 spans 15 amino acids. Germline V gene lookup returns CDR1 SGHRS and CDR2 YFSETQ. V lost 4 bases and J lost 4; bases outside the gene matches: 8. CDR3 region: CASSPSTGGQYEQYF. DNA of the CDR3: TGCGCCAGCAGCCCCTCGACAGGGGGCCAGTACGAGCAGTACTTC.

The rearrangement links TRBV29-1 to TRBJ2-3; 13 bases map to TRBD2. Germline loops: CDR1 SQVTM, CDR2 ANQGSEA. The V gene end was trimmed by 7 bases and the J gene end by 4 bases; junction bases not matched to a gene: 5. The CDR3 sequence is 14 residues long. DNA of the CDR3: TGCAGCGGTACTAGCGGGGGGGCGGCAGATACGCAGTATTTT. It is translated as CSGTSGGAADTQYF.

DNA of the CDR3: TGTGCCATCAGTGAGTCGAGGGGGAGGGGGCTGTACGAGCAGTACTTC. This gives the protein CAISESRGRGLYEQYF. The chain employs TRBV10-3 and TRBJ2-7, with D perhaps TRBD1 or TRBD2 (7 bases each). The germline gives CDR1 ENHRY, CDR2 SYGVKD. V lost 0 bases and J lost 4, with 16 bases in between. CDR3 length equals 16 residues.

CDR3: CASSLGQTEETQYF. CDR3 DNA: TGCGCCAGCAGCTTGGGGCAGACCGAAGAGACCCAGTACTTC. The V gene is TRBV5-1, the J gene TRBJ2-5; D not resolved. The length of the CDR3 is 14 residues. V dropped 0 bases and J dropped 3 bases, with 9 bases sitting between them. CDR1 is SGHRS and CDR2 is YFSETQ in the germline V gene.

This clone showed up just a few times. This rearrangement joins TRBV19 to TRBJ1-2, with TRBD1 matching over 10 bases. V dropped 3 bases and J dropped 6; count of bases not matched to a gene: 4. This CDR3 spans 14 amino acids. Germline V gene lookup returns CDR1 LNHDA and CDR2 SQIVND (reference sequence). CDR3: CASSINGQGDGYTF. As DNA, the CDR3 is TGTGCCAGTAGTATTAACGGACAGGGGGATGGCTACACCTTC.

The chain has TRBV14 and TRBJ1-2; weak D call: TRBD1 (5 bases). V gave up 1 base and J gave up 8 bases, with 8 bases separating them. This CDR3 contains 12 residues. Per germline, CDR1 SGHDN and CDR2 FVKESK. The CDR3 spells CASSQVGTGYTF. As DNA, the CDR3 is TGTGCCAGCAGCCAAGTTGGGACGGGCTACACCTTC.

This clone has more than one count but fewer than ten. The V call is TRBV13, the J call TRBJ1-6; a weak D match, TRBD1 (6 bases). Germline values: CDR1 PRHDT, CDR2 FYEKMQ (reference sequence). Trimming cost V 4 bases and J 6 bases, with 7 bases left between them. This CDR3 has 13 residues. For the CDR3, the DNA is TGTGCCAGCAGCTCCAGGGGTAATTCACCCCTCCACTTT. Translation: CASSSRGNSPLHF.

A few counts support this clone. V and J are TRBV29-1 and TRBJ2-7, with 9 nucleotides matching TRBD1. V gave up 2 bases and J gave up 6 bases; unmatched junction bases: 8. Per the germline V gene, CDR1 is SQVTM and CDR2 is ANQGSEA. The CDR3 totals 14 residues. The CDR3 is CSVERTGVSSEQYF. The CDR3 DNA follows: TGCAGCGTTGAAAGGACAGGGGTTAGTAGCGAGCAGTACTTC.

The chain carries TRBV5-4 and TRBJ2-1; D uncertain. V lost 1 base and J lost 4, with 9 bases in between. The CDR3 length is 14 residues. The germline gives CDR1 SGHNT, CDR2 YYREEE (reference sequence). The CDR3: CASSLIEEYNEQFF. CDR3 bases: TGTGCCAGCAGCTTGATTGAGGAGTACAATGAGCAGTTCTTC.

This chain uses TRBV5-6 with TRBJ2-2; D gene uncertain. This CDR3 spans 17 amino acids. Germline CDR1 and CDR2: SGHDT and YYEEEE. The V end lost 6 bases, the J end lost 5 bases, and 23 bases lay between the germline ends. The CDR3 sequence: CASIPPANSLGTGELFF. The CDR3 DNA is TGTGCCAGCATCCCCCCCGCCAACTCCCTGGGAACCGGGGAGCTGTTTTTT.

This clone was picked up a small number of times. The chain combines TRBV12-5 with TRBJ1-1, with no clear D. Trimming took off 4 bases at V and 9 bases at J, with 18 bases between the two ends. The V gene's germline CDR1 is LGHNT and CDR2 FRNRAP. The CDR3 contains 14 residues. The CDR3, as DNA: TGTGCTAGTGGTTCCCTCCGGTCCGGGAGGAAAGCTTTCTTT. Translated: CASGSLRSGRKAFF.

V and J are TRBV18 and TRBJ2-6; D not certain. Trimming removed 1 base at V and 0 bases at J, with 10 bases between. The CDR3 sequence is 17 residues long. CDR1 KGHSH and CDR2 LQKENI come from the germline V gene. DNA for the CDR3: TGTGCCAGCTCACCACAAATTCAGGTCTCTGGGGCCAACGTCCTGACTTTC. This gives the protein CASSPQIQVSGANVLTF.